Below, 25 T cell receptor beta chains from the same sample are listed, as sequenced in a study of T cell clonotyping in hematopoietic cell transplantation. The protocol was immunoSEQ multiplex PCR, while the TCRdb copy is restricted to in-frame clones and leaves out a portion. In the table there are roughly 4,900 clones, about 76% of which are singletons. The material sequenced was peripheral blood mononuclear cells, taken 100 days after allogeneic stem cell transplant. The receptors derive from a female patient in her fifties who had an allogeneic stem cell transplant from an unrelated donor, so the T cells may come from the graft donor. Some clones in this sample may be carry-over from other donors' samples.

The chain is built from TRBV5-4 and TRBJ1-6; maybe TRBD1 (6 bases). The CDR3 contains 14 residues. Germline values: CDR1 SGHNT, CDR2 YYREEE (reference sequence). The CDR3 sequence: CATEVGGQGSPLHF. In nucleotides, the CDR3 is TGTGCGACGGAGGTGGGGGGCCAGGGTTCACCCCTCCACTTT.

The rearrangement uses TRBV11-2 and TRBJ2-5; 11 bases are a match to TRBD2. Germline lookup yields CDR1 SGHAT and CDR2 FQNNGV. The CDR3 sequence is 16 residues long. J gave up 5 bases and V 5 bases, and 10 bases lay outside the gene matches. The CDR3 nucleotides read TGTGCCAGCAGCCCGTGGGGACTAGCGGTAATTGAGACCCAGTACTTC. Its protein product is CASSPWGLAVIETQYF.

V gene TRBV7-2 combines with J gene TRBJ1-6; D is unclear. Germline V lookup: CDR1 SGHTA, CDR2 FQGNSA. The CDR3 length is 13 residues. Trimming pared 4 bases from V and 7 bases from J, leaving 8 bases between. CDR3 sequence (DNA): TGTGCCAGCAGCTCGTACAGCAATTCACCCCTCCACTTT. Translated: CASSSYSNSPLHF.

This chain links TRBV9 with TRBJ2-1, with 9 bases aligning to TRBD1. CDR1 is SGDLS and CDR2 is YYNGEE in the germline V gene. Trimming cost V 4 bases and J 4 bases; bases outside gene matches: 6. This CDR3 comprises 15 residues. This CDR3 reads CASSQQGAPYNEQFF. DNA for the CDR3: TGTGCCAGCAGCCAACAGGGGGCCCCTTACAATGAGCAGTTCTTC.

The chain has TRBV18 and TRBJ2-7; 7 bases are shared with TRBD2. The germline V gene encodes CDR1 KGHSH and CDR2 LQKENI. J was trimmed by 3 bases and V by 10 bases; bases with no gene match: 18. This CDR3 is built from 16 residues. CDR3 sequence reads: CATQKYPQAGIYEQYF. For the CDR3, the DNA is TGTGCCACCCAGAAATACCCTCAAGCGGGGATCTACGAGCAGTACTTC.

This clone is categorized as large. The V gene is TRBV19, the J gene TRBJ1-2; TRBD1 might be the D (5 bases). This CDR3 has 10 residues. V lost 9 bases to trimming and J lost 5 bases, with 7 bases between them. Germline assignment: CDR1 LNHDA and CDR2 SQIVND (reference sequence). CDR3 coding DNA: TGTGCCAGCGAGGGGTATGGCTACACCTTC. Its protein product is CASEGYGYTF.

This chain links TRBV5-6 with TRBJ2-2; TRBD1 matches at 8 bases. In germline, CDR1 is SGHDT, CDR2 YYEEEE. The CDR3 covers 15 residues. V gave up 4 bases and J gave up 3 bases; unmatched junction bases: 5. The CDR3 sequence is CASSPDRAYTGELFF. The CDR3 DNA reads TGTGCCAGCAGCCCGGACAGGGCGTACACCGGGGAGCTGTTTTTT.

This chain links TRBV13 with TRBJ2-5; D remains unclear. V dropped 3 bases and J dropped 2 bases, with 4 bases sitting between them. CDR3 length: 12 residues. The germline CDR1 and CDR2 sequences are PRHDT and FYEKMQ (reference sequence). CDR3 DNA: TGTGCCAGCAGCTTGGGACAAGAGACCCAGTACTTC. Protein product: CASSLGQETQYF.

The chain joins TRBV5-1 to TRBJ1-4; D is perhaps TRBD1 (6 bases). The germline CDR1 and CDR2 sequences are SGHRS and YFSETQ. V shed 4 bases and J shed 8 bases, with 15 bases lying between them. The CDR3 spans 14 residues. The CDR3 protein is CASSPGQWGEKLFF. As DNA, the CDR3 is TGCGCCAGCAGCCCTGGACAGTGGGGAGAAAAACTGTTTTTT. The whole variable domain, filled in from reference TRBV5-1 and TRBJ1-4, reads KAGVTQTPRYLIKTRGQQVTLSCSPISGHRSVSWYQQTPGQGLQFLFEYFSETQRNKGNFPGRFSGRQFSNSRSEMNVSTLELGDSALYLCASSPGQWGEKLFFGSGTQLSVL.

The gene calls are TRBV2 and TRBJ2-5; TRBD2 agrees at 7 bases. This CDR3 has 13 residues. Germline V lookup: CDR1 SNHLY, CDR2 FYNNEI. With V trimmed by 8 bases and J by 5 bases, 8 bases remained unmatched. The CDR3 DNA reads TGTGCCAGCGCAAGTTCCGGGGGGGAGACCCAGTACTTC. As protein: CASASSGGETQYF. Supplemented by reference TRBV2 and TRBJ2-5, the full variable domain reads EPEVTQTPSHQVTQMGQEVILRCVPISNHLYFYWYRQILGQKVEFLVSFYNNEISEKSEIFDDQFSVERPDGSNFTLKIRSTKLEDSAMYFCASASSGGETQYFGPGTRLLVL.

J is TRBJ2-3 and V is TRBV13; 8 bases agree with TRBD2. Trimming at V came to 5 bases and at J to 5 bases, leaving 9 bases not matched to a gene. In germline, CDR1 is PRHDT, CDR2 FYEKMQ (reference sequence). The CDR3 consists of 15 residues. In DNA, the CDR3 is TGTGCCAGCAGCCCCTACGGGGGGGCCTTAGATACGCAGTATTTT. Amino acid sequence: CASSPYGGALDTQYF.

The chain joins TRBV28 to TRBJ1-2, with D uncertain. Between the trimmed V and J ends, which lost 6 bases and 4 bases, there was a span of 9 bases. Germline assignment: CDR1 MDHEN and CDR2 SYDVKM. The CDR3 is 12 residues long. CDR3 residues: CASRVGFYGYTF. The CDR3 region has the DNA TGTGCCAGCAGGGTGGGGTTCTATGGCTACACCTTC.

This clone was counted once. This sequence joins TRBV5-1 and TRBJ1-1, with 8 bases aligning to TRBD1. The CDR3 spans 15 residues. Losses at the gene ends were 4 bases for V and 1 base for J; bases not matched to a gene: 6. CDR1 and CDR2 (germline): SGHRS, YFSETQ. CDR3: CASSPGQGGNTEAFF. Written as DNA, the CDR3 is TGCGCCAGCAGCCCTGGACAGGGAGGGAACACTGAAGCTTTCTTT. Full variable domain (remainder filled in from reference TRBV5-1 and TRBJ1-1): KAGVTQTPRYLIKTRGQQVTLSCSPISGHRSVSWYQQTPGQGLQFLFEYFSETQRNKGNFPGRFSGRQFSNSRSEMNVSTLELGDSALYLCASSPGQGGNTEAFFGQGTRLTVV.

A single count supports this clone. CDR3 in amino acids: CASSLRLRGPTDTQYF. The CDR3 nucleotides are TGCGCCAGCAGCTTAAGGTTGCGGGGGCCCACAGATACGCAGTATTTT. This rearrangement joins TRBV5-1 to TRBJ2-3; maybe TRBD2 (7 bases). Trimming removed 2 bases at V and 2 bases at J, with 15 bases between. The CDR3 has 16 amino acids. Germline CDR1 reads SGHRS; CDR2 reads YFSETQ.

The V gene is TRBV14, the J gene TRBJ1-2; possible D gene TRBD1, 5 bases. Trimming removed 5 bases at V and 4 bases at J, with 11 bases between. CDR3 length: 13 residues. Germline values: CDR1 SGHDN, CDR2 FVKESK. This CDR3 is CASSTRVGYGYTF. CDR3 DNA sequence: TGTGCCAGCAGCACCAGGGTGGGCTATGGCTACACCTTC. The whole variable domain, remainder taken from reference TRBV14 and TRBJ1-2, is EAGVTQFPSHSVIEKGQTVTLRCDPISGHDNLYWYRRVMGKEIKFLLHFVKESKQDESGMPNNRFLAERTGGTYSTLKVQPAELEDSGVYFCASSTRVGYGYTFGSGTRLTVV.

The chain is built from TRBV29-1 and TRBJ2-3; 8 nucleotides align to TRBD2. CDR3 length: 15 residues. Germline CDR1 and CDR2: SQVTM and ANQGSEA. V lost 3 bases and J lost 2; bases outside the gene matches: 7. CDR3 in amino acids: CSVDGRGVLTDTQYF. The CDR3 region has the DNA TGCAGCGTTGACGGGCGGGGGGTCCTCACAGATACGCAGTATTTT.

In this sample, this clone is medium-sized. The CDR3 spells CASSLTEMAEAFF. The CDR3 nucleotides are TGTGCCAGCAGCCTAACAGAAATGGCTGAAGCTTTCTTT. The rearrangement joins TRBV14 to TRBJ1-1; D call uncertain. The germline V and J ends were trimmed by 4 bases and 6 bases, with 12 bases remaining between them. Germline CDR1 reads SGHDN; CDR2 reads FVKESK. The CDR3 has 13 amino acids.

This rearrangement joins TRBV19 to TRBJ1-1, with D unclear. Looked up from germline, CDR1 is LNHDA and CDR2 is SQIVND (reference sequence). Deletions cut 3 bases from V and 1 base from J, with 6 bases between. The CDR3 is made up of 13 amino acids. CDR3 in DNA: TGTGCCAGTAGTATTACACCGAACACTGAAGCTTTCTTT. Translating it yields CASSITPNTEAFF.

The rearrangement links TRBV27 to TRBJ1-6, with D possibly matching TRBD1 (6 bases). This CDR3 is built from 17 residues. Deletions cut 3 bases from V and 4 bases from J, with 16 bases between. The germline gives CDR1 MNHEY, CDR2 SMNVEV (reference sequence). In DNA, the CDR3 is TGTGCCAGCAGTTTGGGGGTGCAGGGGTTTTATAATTCACCCCTCCACTTT. Its translation is CASSLGVQGFYNSPLHF.

The V and J genes are TRBV6-6 and TRBJ2-3; maybe TRBD1 (5 bases). The CDR3 length is 16 residues. V lost 6 bases, J lost 1 base, and 17 bases lay in between. Germline CDR1 and CDR2: MNHNY and SVGAGI (reference sequence). CDR3 DNA sequence: TGTGCCAGCAGAAAAGGTGGGGCCCTCGGCACAGATACGCAGTATTTT. Translated: CASRKGGALGTDTQYF.

The rearrangement joins TRBV29-1 to TRBJ2-1; D assignment may be TRBD1 or TRBD2 (5 bases each). CDR1 SQVTM and CDR2 ANQGSEA come from the germline V gene. Deletions cut 4 bases from V and 6 bases from J, with 13 bases between. CDR3 length equals 13 residues. CDR3 protein: CSVVRVGRNEQFF. CDR3 in DNA: TGCAGCGTTGTTAGGGTGGGACGCAATGAGCAGTTCTTC.

The rearrangement links TRBV11-2 to TRBJ1-5; possible D gene TRBD1, 6 bases. The germline V gene has CDR1 SGHAT and CDR2 FQNNGV. V was clipped by 4 bases and J by 4 bases, with 8 bases between them. The CDR3 has 13 amino acids. The CDR3 DNA follows: TGTGCCAGCAGCTCAGGGGAAAATCAGCCCCAGCATTTT. It translates to CASSSGENQPQHF.

The chain joins TRBV27 to TRBJ1-3, with D possibly TRBD1 on 6 matching bases. The CDR3 is 18 amino acids. The germline V gene has CDR1 MNHEY and CDR2 SMNVEV (reference sequence). V was clipped by 0 bases and J by 4 bases, with 19 bases between them. CDR3 bases: TGTGCCAGCAGTTTATCGCCCGGGGGCCTTGCGGGGGGAAACACCATATATTTT. Protein: CASSLSPGGLAGGNTIYF.

This clone was picked up a small number of times. The rearrangement uses TRBV6-5 and TRBJ1-3, with D possibly being TRBD1 (6 bases). Trimming took off 2 bases at V and 2 bases at J, with 10 bases between the two ends. This CDR3 is 15 amino acids long. The V gene's germline CDR1 is MNHEY and CDR2 SVGAGI. Here the CDR3 reads CASSYGQGTGNTIYF. Here the CDR3 DNA reads TGTGCCAGCAGTTACGGGCAGGGGACTGGAAACACCATATATTTT.

The table lists this clone with a count of one. The gene calls are TRBV5-4 and TRBJ2-7; D gene uncertain. Germline V CDR1 and CDR2: SGHNT, YYREEE (reference sequence). The V end lost 2 bases, the J end lost 4 bases, and 10 bases lay between the germline ends. The CDR3 runs to 13 residues. CDR3 bases: TGTGCCAGCAGCTTTTCACACGGTTACGAGCAGTACTTC. Residues: CASSFSHGYEQYF.